Detailed here is one T cell receptor (beta chain). Which antigen it targets is not known. The conserved final phenylalanine or tryptophan is absent from the CDR3, which likely points to a read error. It is unclear where the CDR3 begins or ends on the DNA, so no DNA is shown, and the CDR3 is as TCRdb lists it. Both ends counted, the CDR3 spans 12 residues. Based on the germline V gene, the CDR1 and CDR2 sequences are SGHDN and FVKESK. Preparation of the library involved RT-PCR. Instrument used: NextSeq 550. TCRdb applied fastp at Q25 and MiXCR to the public reads, then kept only in-frame beta chains. CDR3 protein sequences are deduplicated, and each keeps its most common genes and DNA. This sample holds under 30,000 distinct CDR3 sequences; 8% to 10% were observed only once. Clones ranked in the top ten supply around 50% of the sample. This sample was taken from a study of patients and donors after allogeneic stem cell transplantation (dated by TCRdb to the early 2020s).

Recombination linked TRBV14 to TRBJ2-7; TRBD1 is taken as the D call from the table, unchecked against the DNA. The clonotype comes from a human donor who was either an allogeneic HSCT recipient or a stem cell or donor lymphocyte infusion donor (not recorded which). It is not recorded whose cells these are; they may come from a transplant donor. The sequenced sample was blood, either unsorted or a sorted T cell fraction (not recorded which). The CDR3 protein: CASSLGRDPGGL.